This record covers a single T cell receptor beta chain. TCRdb's copy holds only in-frame clones and misses some; the assay was immunoSEQ multiplex PCR. Here the sample spans 150,000 to 250,000 clones, 65% to 85% being singletons. This specimen belongs to a study of blood T cell repertoires in COVID-19. Participants reported their clinical history, and cohort assignment relied on those reports. Two consecutive negative NP/OP PCR tests, clearance, or resolved symptoms defined Cohort 3 recovery. Trimming stripped 4 bases from V and 3 bases from J, with 9 bases between. The CDR3 length is 13 residues. The sequencing input was PBMCs or T cells enriched from blood (not recorded which). This clonotype was sampled from a man in his forties or fifties who had recovered from COVID-19. This sequence joins TRBV12-3 or TRBV12-4 and TRBJ1-2; D is uncertain. The CDR3 here is CASSSPRHYGYTF. CDR3 nucleotide sequence: TGTGCCAGCAGTTCACCTAGACACTATGGCTACACCTTC.